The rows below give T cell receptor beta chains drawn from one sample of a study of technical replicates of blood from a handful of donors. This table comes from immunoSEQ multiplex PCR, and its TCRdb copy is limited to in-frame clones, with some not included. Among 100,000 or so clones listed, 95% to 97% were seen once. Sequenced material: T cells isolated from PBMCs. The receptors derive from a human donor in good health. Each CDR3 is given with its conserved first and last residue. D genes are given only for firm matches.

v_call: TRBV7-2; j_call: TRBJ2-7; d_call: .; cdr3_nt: TGTGCCAGCAGCGCGCAAGCGGGTCTCTACGAGCAGTACTTC; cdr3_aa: CASSAQAGLYEQYF
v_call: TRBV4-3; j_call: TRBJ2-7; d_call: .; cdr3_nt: TGCGCCAGCAGCCAAGATGGGACTGCTTACGAGCAGTACTTC; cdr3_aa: CASSQDGTAYEQYF
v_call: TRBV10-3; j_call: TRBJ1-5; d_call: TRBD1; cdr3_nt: TGTGCCATCAGTGGGACAGGGGGAACTCAGCCCCAGCATTTT; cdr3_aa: CAISGTGGTQPQHF
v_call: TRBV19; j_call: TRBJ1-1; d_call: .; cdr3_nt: TGTGCCAGTAGTTTGTTGGACAGAAACACTGAAGCTTTCTTT; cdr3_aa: CASSLLDRNTEAFF
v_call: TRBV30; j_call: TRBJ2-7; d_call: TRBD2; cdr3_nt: TGTGCCTGGAGTCGACTAGCGGGAGACCAGTACTTC; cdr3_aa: CAWSRLAGDQYF
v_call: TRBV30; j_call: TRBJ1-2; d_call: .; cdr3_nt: TGTGCCTGGAGTGTTCCGCCCGGGAGGGGAAACAATGGCTACACCTTC; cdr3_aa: CAWSVPPGRGNNGYTF
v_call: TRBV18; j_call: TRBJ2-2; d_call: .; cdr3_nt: TGTGCCAGCTCACCCAACGGCTGGTTAACTATCCACCCCGGGGAGCTGTTTTTT; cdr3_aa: CASSPNGWLTIHPGELFF
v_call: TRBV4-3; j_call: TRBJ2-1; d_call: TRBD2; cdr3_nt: TGCGCCAGCAGCCAAGAGCCTAGCGGGATATACAATGAGCAGTTCTTC; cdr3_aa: CASSQEPSGIYNEQFF
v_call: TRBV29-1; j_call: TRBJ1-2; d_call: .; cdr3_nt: TGCAGCGTTGTAGATGTCAGGGCCGGCTACACCTTC; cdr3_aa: CSVVDVRAGYTF
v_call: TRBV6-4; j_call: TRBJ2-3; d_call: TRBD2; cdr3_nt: TGTGCCAGCAGTGAAGGGCGGGAGATGGATACGCAGTATTTT; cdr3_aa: CASSEGREMDTQYF
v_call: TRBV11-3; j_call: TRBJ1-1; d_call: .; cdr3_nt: TGTGCCAGCAGCTTTTTTTGGTTCAGACAGCTGAGTCTGGGGACTGAAGCTTTCTTT; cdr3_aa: CASSFFWFRQLSLGTEAFF
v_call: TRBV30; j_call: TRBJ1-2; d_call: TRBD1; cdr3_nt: TGTGCCTGGAGCTACCACAGGGGCGCTAACTATGGCTACACCTTC; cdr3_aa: CAWSYHRGANYGYTF
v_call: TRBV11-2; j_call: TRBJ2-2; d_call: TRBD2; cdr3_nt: TGTGCCAGACTTTTACACGGACTAGCGGGAGGGCCCGGGGAGCTGTTTTTT; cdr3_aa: CARLLHGLAGGPGELFF
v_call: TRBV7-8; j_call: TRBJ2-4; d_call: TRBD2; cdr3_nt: TGTGCCAGCAGCTTAAAGGAGCGGGAAGTGGGGAACATTCAGTACTTC; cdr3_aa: CASSLKEREVGNIQYF
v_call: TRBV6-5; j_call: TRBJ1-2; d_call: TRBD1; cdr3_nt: TGTGCCAGCAGTAGCCGGGACAGGGGGCCGGGCTACACCTTC; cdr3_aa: CASSSRDRGPGYTF
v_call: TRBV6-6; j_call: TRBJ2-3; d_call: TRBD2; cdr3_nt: TGTGCCAGCAGTCAGAGGACTAGCGGAAGCACAGATACGCAGTATTTT; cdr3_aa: CASSQRTSGSTDTQYF
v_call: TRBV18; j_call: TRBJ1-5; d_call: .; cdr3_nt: TGTGCCAGCTCACCAGGAGGGAATCAGCCCCAGCATTTT; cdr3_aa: CASSPGGNQPQHF
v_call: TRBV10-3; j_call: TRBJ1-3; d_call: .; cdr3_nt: TGTGCCATCAGTGGGGGACTGAACTCTGGAAACACCATATATTTT; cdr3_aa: CAISGGLNSGNTIYF
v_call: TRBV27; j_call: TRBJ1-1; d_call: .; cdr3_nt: TGTGCCAGCAGTTTATGGGGGGATAACACTGAAGCTTTCTTT; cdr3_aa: CASSLWGDNTEAFF
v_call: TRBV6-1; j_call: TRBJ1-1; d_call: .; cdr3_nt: TGTGCCAGCAGTGAATCAATCCCCGGAGGGACTGAAGCTTTCTTT; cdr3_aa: CASSESIPGGTEAFF
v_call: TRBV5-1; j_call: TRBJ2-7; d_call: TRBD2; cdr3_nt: TGCGCCAGCAGTATGGTAGCGGGAGCCTACGAGCAGTACTTC; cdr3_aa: CASSMVAGAYEQYF
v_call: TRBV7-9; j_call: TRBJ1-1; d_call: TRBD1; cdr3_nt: TGTGCCAGCAGCCCGGGGACAGGGCAGAACACTGAAGCTTTCTTT; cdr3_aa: CASSPGTGQNTEAFF
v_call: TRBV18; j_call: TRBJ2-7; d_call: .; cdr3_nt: TGTGCCAGCTCACCAAGTTTCCACAACGAGCAGTACTTC; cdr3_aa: CASSPSFHNEQYF
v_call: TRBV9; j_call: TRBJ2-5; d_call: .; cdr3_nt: TGTGCCAGCAGCGTGAGTTTTCCTGGAGTCCCACGGGAGACCCAGTACTTC; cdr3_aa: CASSVSFPGVPRETQYF
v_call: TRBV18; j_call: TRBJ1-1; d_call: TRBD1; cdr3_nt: TGTGCCAGCTCCCCGACGGGACAGGGGGCCGGTGTGAACACTGAAGCTTTCTTT; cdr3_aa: CASSPTGQGAGVNTEAFF
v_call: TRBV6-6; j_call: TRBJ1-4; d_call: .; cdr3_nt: TGTGCCAGCATTTACGGGAGCTCTAATGAAAAACTGTTTTTT; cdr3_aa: CASIYGSSNEKLFF
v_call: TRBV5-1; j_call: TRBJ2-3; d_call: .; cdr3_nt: TGCGCCAGCAGCCGTAAAGTGGTAGTAGTCACAGATACGCAGTATTTT; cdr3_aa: CASSRKVVVVTDTQYF
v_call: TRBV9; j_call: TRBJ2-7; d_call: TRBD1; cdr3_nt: TGTGCCAGCAGCGTAGGAGACAGGGTGGGTACCTACGAGCAGTACTTC; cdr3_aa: CASSVGDRVGTYEQYF
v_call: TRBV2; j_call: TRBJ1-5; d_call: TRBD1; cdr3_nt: TGTGCCAGCAGTCCCCGGGACAGGGGGTTTCAGCCCCAGCATTTT; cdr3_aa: CASSPRDRGFQPQHF
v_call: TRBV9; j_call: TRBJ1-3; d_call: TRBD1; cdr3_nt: TGTGCCAGCAGCGGACGGACAGGGCCAGGAAACACCATATATTTT; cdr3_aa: CASSGRTGPGNTIYF
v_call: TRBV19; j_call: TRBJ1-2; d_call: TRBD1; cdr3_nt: TGTGCCAGCCACGACAGGGAATCTTATGGCTACACCTTC; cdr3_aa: CASHDRESYGYTF
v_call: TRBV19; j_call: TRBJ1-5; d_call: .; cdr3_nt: TGTGCCAGTAGTATGGCAAGCAATCAGCCCCAGCATTTT; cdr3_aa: CASSMASNQPQHF